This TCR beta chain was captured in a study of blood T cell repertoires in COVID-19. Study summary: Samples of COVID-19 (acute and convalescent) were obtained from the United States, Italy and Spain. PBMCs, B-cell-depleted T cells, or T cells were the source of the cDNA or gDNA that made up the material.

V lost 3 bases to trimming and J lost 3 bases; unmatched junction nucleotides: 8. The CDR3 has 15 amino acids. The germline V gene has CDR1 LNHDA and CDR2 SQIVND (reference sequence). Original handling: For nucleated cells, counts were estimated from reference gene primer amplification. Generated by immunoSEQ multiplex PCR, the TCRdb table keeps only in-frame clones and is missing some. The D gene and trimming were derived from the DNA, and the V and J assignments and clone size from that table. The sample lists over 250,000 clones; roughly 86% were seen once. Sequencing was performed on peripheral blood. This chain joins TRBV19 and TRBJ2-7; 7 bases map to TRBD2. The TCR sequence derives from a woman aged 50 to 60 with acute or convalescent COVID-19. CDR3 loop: CASSMSSGALYEQYF. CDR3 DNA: TGTGCCAGTAGTATGTCCAGCGGGGCGCTCTACGAGCAGTACTTC.